The 27 T cell receptor beta chains below were found in one sample sequenced in a study of blood T cell repertoires in COVID-19. Clones were sequenced by immunoSEQ multiplex PCR, and TCRdb holds only the in-frame ones, with some missing. This table holds 250,000 to 350,000 clones, approximately 82% found once. Sequencing input: peripheral blood. Receptors originate from a woman aged 50 to 65 with acute or convalescent COVID-19.

This clone is a singleton in its sample. The chain employs TRBV19 and TRBJ1-1; the D gene is possibly TRBD1 (5 bases). Germline CDR1 reads LNHDA; CDR2 reads SQIVND (reference sequence). CDR3 size: 16 residues. With 1 base removed from V and 2 bases from J, the gap between germline ends came to 14 bases. The CDR3 DNA reads as TGTGCCAGTAGTATAGGACAGAACTTACTAAACACTGAAGCTTTCTTT. Translating gives CASSIGQNLLNTEAFF.

V usage is TRBV5-4 and J usage is TRBJ2-1; possible D gene TRBD2, 6 bases. The CDR3 contains 11 residues. Germline CDR1 is SGHNT and CDR2 is YYREEE (reference sequence). Trimming pared 10 bases from V and 6 bases from J, leaving 11 bases between. CDR3 residues: CAFGGANEQFF. The CDR3 region has the DNA TGTGCCTTCGGAGGGGCCAATGAGCAGTTCTTC.

The chain carries TRBV5-4 and TRBJ1-1; 7 bases are a match to TRBD1. V lost 0 bases to trimming and J lost 2 bases; unmatched junction nucleotides: 4. This CDR3 has 15 amino acids. Germline CDR1 reads SGHNT; CDR2 reads YYREEE (reference sequence). In DNA, the CDR3 is TGTGCCAGCAGCTTGGGGACAGGACAAAACACTGAAGCTTTCTTT. This encodes CASSLGTGQNTEAFF.

The V call is TRBV7-9, the J call TRBJ1-1; 10 bases fit TRBD1. With 5 bases clipped from V and 7 bases from J, the junction kept 10 bases outside the gene matches. The CDR3 consists of 15 residues. Germline V lookup: CDR1 SEHNR, CDR2 FQNEAQ (reference sequence). CDR3 nucleotides: TGTGCCAGCAGCCAGAGACAGGGGGCAGGGGGTGAAGCTTTCTTT. It encodes CASSQRQGAGGEAFF.

The chain links TRBV9 to TRBJ2-5; 9 nucleotides align to TRBD1. V gave up 4 bases and J gave up 2 bases; unmatched junction bases: 6. The CDR3 has 15 residues. Germline V gene lookup returns CDR1 SGDLS and CDR2 YYNGEE. The CDR3 sequence: CASSTRQGGQETQYF. As DNA, the CDR3 is TGTGCCAGCAGCACCAGACAGGGGGGGCAAGAGACCCAGTACTTC.

CDR3 nucleotide sequence: TGCGCCAGCAGCTATATCACAGGCCCGGACACTGAAGCTTTCTTT. Protein product: CASSYITGPDTEAFF. The chain employs TRBV5-1 and TRBJ1-1; possibly TRBD1 for D (5 bases). From germline, CDR1 is SGHRS and CDR2 YFSETQ. V was cut by 3 bases and J by 3 bases, with 15 bases left in between. The CDR3 spans 15 residues.

The CDR3 DNA is TGTGCCAGCCAATCTTGGGTGACAGGGAGCGTCTATGGCTACACCTTC. It encodes CASQSWVTGSVYGYTF. The chain has TRBV19 and TRBJ1-2; 7 nucleotides line up with TRBD1. This CDR3 comprises 16 residues. Germline V lookup: CDR1 LNHDA, CDR2 SQIVND (reference sequence). V shed 9 bases and J 4 bases; nucleotides not matched to a gene: 17.

This clone appeared a few times. The rearrangement links TRBV7-9 to TRBJ1-6, with TRBD1 matching over 8 bases. The CDR3 consists of 17 residues. Germline assignment: CDR1 SEHNR and CDR2 FQNEAQ (reference sequence). V shed 5 bases, J shed 5 bases, and the junction held 11 bases outside the gene matches. This CDR3 reads CASSKPQGALHNSPLHF. DNA of the CDR3: TGTGCCAGCAGCAAACCCCAGGGGGCCCTTCATAATTCACCCCTCCACTTT.

The V and J genes are TRBV18 and TRBJ2-7, with D unresolved. V was shortened by 2 bases and J by 3 bases, with 20 bases between the two germline ends. The CDR3 is made up of 17 amino acids. Germline V gene sequence: CDR1 KGHSH, CDR2 LQKENI. CDR3 in amino acids: CASSPNAPGPIFYEQYF. In DNA form, the CDR3 reads TGTGCCAGCTCACCAAACGCGCCGGGTCCCATATTCTACGAGCAGTACTTC.

The table lists this clone with a count of one. The chain links TRBV4-1 to TRBJ2-3, with a weak D call TRBD2 (7 bases). The germline V gene has CDR1 MGHRA and CDR2 YSYEKL. This CDR3 has 18 residues. V lost 4 bases, J lost 0 bases, and 20 bases lay in between. CDR3 region: CASSLGEGGYTSTDTQYF. CDR3 sequence (DNA): TGCGCCAGCAGCCTCGGGGAGGGGGGATATACTAGCACAGATACGCAGTATTTT.

The chain carries TRBV6-5 and TRBJ2-5; TRBD2 might be the D (5 bases). CDR3 size: 12 residues. Trimming took 6 bases from V and 9 from J, leaving 14 bases between them. Germline values: CDR1 MNHEY, CDR2 SVGAGI. CDR3 nucleotide sequence: TGTGCCAGCAGCTATTGGTCCGGGGCCCAGTACTTC. Amino acid sequence: CASSYWSGAQYF.

V usage is TRBV29-1 and J usage is TRBJ2-1; D gene ambiguous. Trimming left V 4 bases short and J 9 bases short, with 13 bases between. The CDR3 covers 12 residues. Germline V lookup: CDR1 SQVTM, CDR2 ANQGSEA. The CDR3 here is CSVGDDLGEQFF. CDR3 in DNA: TGCAGCGTTGGAGACGACTTGGGTGAGCAGTTCTTC.

The chain joins TRBV5-1 to TRBJ2-2; D gene unclear. Trimming took off 0 bases at V and 1 base at J, with 7 bases between the two ends. The length of the CDR3 is 15 residues. Germline V gene lookup returns CDR1 SGHRS and CDR2 YFSETQ. The CDR3 DNA reads TGCGCCAGCAGCTTGGATAGGAGGAACACCGGGGAGCTGTTTTTT. This encodes CASSLDRRNTGELFF.

The chain joins TRBV2 to TRBJ2-7, with D possibly being TRBD2 (7 bases). Trimming stripped 7 bases from V and 7 bases from J, with 26 bases between. This CDR3 is built from 16 residues. The germline V gene has CDR1 SNHLY and CDR2 FYNNEI. Written as DNA, the CDR3 is TGTGCCAGCACCACAAAAAGGGGGGGGCCCACGGGTGAGCAGTACTTC. Encoded protein: CASTTKRGGPTGEQYF. Looking up the rest from reference TRBV2 and TRBJ2-7 gives the full variable domain: EPEVTQTPSHQVTQMGQEVILRCVPISNHLYFYWYRQILGQKVEFLVSFYNNEISEKSEIFDDQFSVERPDGSNFTLKIRSTKLEDSAMYFCASTTKRGGPTGEQYFGPGTRLTVT.

The CDR3 is CASSLLGGNTEAFF. CDR3 in DNA: TGTGCCAGCAGCTTACTAGGGGGGAACACTGAAGCTTTCTTT. V gene TRBV7-2 combines with J gene TRBJ1-1; D perhaps matches TRBD1 (6 bases). V lost 2 bases to trimming and J lost 1 base, with 8 bases between them. This CDR3 has 14 amino acids. Germline CDR1 and CDR2: SGHTA and FQGNSA.

This clone showed up just once. The rearrangement joins TRBV30 to TRBJ1-1; no definite D call. CDR3 length: 11 residues. Germline V gene sequence: CDR1 GTSNPN, CDR2 SVGIG (reference sequence). Trimming cost V 3 bases and J 7 bases, with 9 bases left between them. The CDR3 nucleotides read TGTGCCTGGAGCGCCGTGCGTGAAGCTTTCTTT. Its translation is CAWSAVREAFF.

V gene TRBV4-2 combines with J gene TRBJ2-2; TRBD2 aligns across 7 bases. The CDR3 length is 17 residues. The junction had 10 bases not matched to a gene; V was cut back by 0 bases and J by 6 bases. Germline CDR1 and CDR2: LGHNA and YNFKEQ. The CDR3 sequence is CASSQEMAGVGSGELFF. CDR3 in DNA: TGTGCCAGCAGCCAAGAGATGGCGGGAGTAGGATCCGGGGAGCTGTTTTTT.

The V gene is TRBV4-1, the J gene TRBJ1-2; possibly TRBD1 for D (6 bases). Germline loops: CDR1 MGHRA, CDR2 YSYEKL. The CDR3 sequence is 15 residues long. V gave up 4 bases and J gave up 0 bases, with 12 bases separating them. The CDR3 loop reads CASSRGQSPNYGYTF. CDR3 DNA sequence: TGCGCCAGCAGCCGCGGACAGTCCCCTAACTATGGCTACACCTTC.

The CDR3: CASTARDRGNTQYF. In DNA, the CDR3 is TGCGCCAGCACGGCCCGGGACAGGGGTAATACGCAGTATTTT. The chain is built from TRBV10-1 and TRBJ2-3; the match to TRBD1 covers 10 bases. J was trimmed by 7 bases and V by 7 bases; bases with no gene match: 8. This CDR3 has 14 residues. Germline V lookup: CDR1 WNHNN, CDR2 SYGVQD (reference sequence).

The chain couples TRBV5-1 to TRBJ1-3; the D gene is possibly TRBD1 (5 bases). V was pared by 4 bases and J by 4 bases, with 21 bases between. Germline V CDR1 and CDR2: SGHRS, YFSETQ. This CDR3 region has 17 residues. Here the CDR3 DNA reads TGCGCCAGCAGCCGGGCGGGGGATCAATGGGCAGGAAACACCATATATTTT. Its translation: CASSRAGDQWAGNTIYF.

V gene TRBV7-2 combines with J gene TRBJ1-3; TRBD1 matches 11 bases. The CDR3 sequence is 18 residues long. Germline-derived CDR1 and CDR2 are SGHTA and FQGNSA. The junction had 9 bases not matched to a gene; V was cut back by 1 base and J by 4 bases. Written as DNA, the CDR3 is TGTGCCAGCAGCTTAGACGTCCAGGACAGGGGGCTCGGAAACACCATATATTTT. It yields the protein CASSLDVQDRGLGNTIYF.

The rearrangement links TRBV14 to TRBJ1-1; 9 bases line up with TRBD1. The ends lost 4 bases at V and 6 bases at J; junction bases unmatched: 0. The CDR3 sequence is 12 residues long. Germline assignment: CDR1 SGHDN and CDR2 FVKESK. The CDR3 DNA is TGTGCCAGCAGCCGGACAGGGGCTGAAGCTTTCTTT. It codes for CASSRTGAEAFF. Looking up the rest from reference TRBV14 and TRBJ1-1 gives the full variable domain: EAGVTQFPSHSVIEKGQTVTLRCDPISGHDNLYWYRRVMGKEIKFLLHFVKESKQDESGMPNNRFLAERTGGTYSTLKVQPAELEDSGVYFCASSRTGAEAFFGQGTRLTVV.

The chain joins TRBV7-2 to TRBJ2-5, with a tentative D call TRBD2 (6 bases). The CDR3 spans 14 residues. Between the trimmed V and J ends, which lost 5 bases and 4 bases, there was a span of 14 bases. Germline CDR1 and CDR2: SGHTA and FQGNSA. In DNA, the CDR3 is TGTGCCAGCAGCAACTGGGTGGGGGGAGAGACCCAGTACTTC. Protein sequence: CASSNWVGGETQYF.

This clone was seen just once. This chain's CDR3 is CASSQDRSSGGQETQYF. The CDR3 DNA follows: TGCGCCAGCAGCCAAGATAGATCTAGCGGGGGGCAAGAGACCCAGTACTTC. The chain recombines TRBV4-1 with TRBJ2-5, with 11 bases identical to TRBD2. Germline-derived CDR1 and CDR2 are MGHRA and YSYEKL. CDR3 size: 17 residues. The J segment lost 2 bases and the V segment lost 0 bases, leaving 5 bases of the junction unmatched.

The chain joins TRBV7-6 to TRBJ1-1; no firm D call. V gave up 5 bases and J gave up 2 bases, with 9 bases separating them. Germline V gives CDR1 SGHVS, CDR2 FNYEAQ. The CDR3 is made up of 13 amino acids. The CDR3 is CASSPSQNTEAFF. The CDR3 DNA reads as TGTGCCAGCAGCCCATCCCAAAACACTGAAGCTTTCTTT.

This clone was seen more than once but under ten times. This chain connects TRBV28 to TRBJ1-1; no clear D gene. The germline V and J ends were trimmed by 1 base and 11 bases, with 14 bases remaining between them. CDR1 is MDHEN, CDR2 SYDVKM, per germline. The CDR3 is 13 amino acids. CDR3 in DNA: TGTGCCAGCAGTTTATTAGCCCCTCCGGGGGCTTTCTTT. It encodes CASSLLAPPGAFF.

The J gene is TRBJ1-2, the V gene TRBV11-3, with TRBD1 matching over 9 bases. The CDR3 is made up of 16 amino acids. Trimming at V came to 5 bases and at J to 2 bases, leaving 9 bases not matched to a gene. Germline assignment: CDR1 SGHNT and CDR2 YENEEA. In nucleotides, the CDR3 is TGTGCCAGCAGCACCAATTCCGGGACAGGGAACTATGGCTACACCTTC. Amino acids: CASSTNSGTGNYGYTF.